These 5 T cell receptor beta chains share one sample of origin, sequenced in a study of T cell responses to AZD1222 COVID-19 vaccine. Data came from immunoSEQ multiplex PCR; TCRdb stores just in-frame clones and leaves some out. The repertoire holds 100,000 to 150,000 clones, with 80% to 95% as singletons. This sample comprised peripheral blood, obtained on day 0 of MenACWY control vaccination. The receptors originated from an adult in good health.

The V and J genes are TRBV21-1 and TRBJ1-6. TRBV21-1 is reported as a pseudogene. The CDR3 totals 12 residues. The CDR3 reads CASSKYQGPLHF. In DNA form, the CDR3 reads TGTGCCAGCAGCAAATACCAAGGGCCGCTCCACTTT.

The CDR3 DNA reads TGTGCCAGTAGTAGCGGGACAGGGTTCACAGATACGCAGTATTTT. Translating gives CASSSGTGFTDTQYF. The genes are TRBV19 and TRBJ2-3; 9 nucleotides line up with TRBD1. CDR3 length: 15 residues. Germline loops: CDR1 LNHDA, CDR2 SQIVND (reference sequence). The J segment lost 2 bases and the V segment lost 4 bases, leaving 4 bases of the junction unmatched.

Note on this clone: This CDR3 is also generated by other DNA sequences in the sample. V is TRBV28 and J is TRBJ1-2; D gene ambiguous. The V and J ends lost 3 bases and 0 bases respectively, with 5 bases between them. The CDR3 contains 13 residues. Germline V gene sequence: CDR1 MDHEN, CDR2 SYDVKM. The CDR3 reads CASSFGANYGYTF. The CDR3 DNA reads as TGTGCCAGCAGTTTTGGAGCTAACTATGGCTACACCTTC.

This sequence joins TRBV12-3 or TRBV12-4 and TRBJ2-7; D ambiguous. The CDR3 has 12 residues. Trimming pared 4 bases from V and 9 bases from J, leaving 13 bases between. The CDR3 nucleotides are TGTGCCAGCAGTTCAGGACCGGTGTGGCAGTACTTC. It specifies CASSSGPVWQYF.

This chain joins TRBV7-2 and TRBJ1-1; the match to TRBD1 covers 9 bases. V trimming: 4 bases; J trimming: 4 bases; junction bases outside the gene matches: 16. This CDR3 contains 18 residues. Germline CDR1 and CDR2: SGHTA and FQGNSA. The DNA of the CDR3 is TGTGCCAGCAGCTCGAGCCCCGGGACAGGGTTTAGAATCACTGAAGCTTTCTTT. It yields the protein CASSSSPGTGFRITEAFF.